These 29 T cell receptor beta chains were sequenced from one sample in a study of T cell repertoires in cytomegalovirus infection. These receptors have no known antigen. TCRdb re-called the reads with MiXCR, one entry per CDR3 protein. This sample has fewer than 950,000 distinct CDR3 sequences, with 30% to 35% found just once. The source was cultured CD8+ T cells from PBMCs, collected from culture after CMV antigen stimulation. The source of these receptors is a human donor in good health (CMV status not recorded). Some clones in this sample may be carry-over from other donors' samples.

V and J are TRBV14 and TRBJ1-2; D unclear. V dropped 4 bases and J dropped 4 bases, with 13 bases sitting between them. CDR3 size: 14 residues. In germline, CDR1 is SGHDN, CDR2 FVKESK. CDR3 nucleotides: TGTGCCAGCAGCCTTCCTGGAGACGCCTATGGCTACACCTTC. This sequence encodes CASSLPGDAYGYTF.

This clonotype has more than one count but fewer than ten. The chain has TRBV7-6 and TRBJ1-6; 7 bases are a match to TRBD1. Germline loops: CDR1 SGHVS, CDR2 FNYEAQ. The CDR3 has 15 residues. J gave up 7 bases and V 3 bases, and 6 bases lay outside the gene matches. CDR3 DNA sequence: TGTGCCAGCAGCTTCGACCAGGGGGTAAATTCACCCCTCCACTTT. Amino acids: CASSFDQGVNSPLHF.

The CDR3 here is CASSLAGDRPYEQYF. The CDR3 nucleotides are TGTGCCAGCAGCTTAGCTGGGGACAGACCCTACGAGCAGTACTTC. This chain connects TRBV7-2 to TRBJ2-7; the match to TRBD1 covers 7 bases. Germline CDR1 and CDR2: SGHTA and FQGNSA. J lost 2 bases, V lost 0 bases, and 4 bases had no gene match. The CDR3 contains 15 residues.

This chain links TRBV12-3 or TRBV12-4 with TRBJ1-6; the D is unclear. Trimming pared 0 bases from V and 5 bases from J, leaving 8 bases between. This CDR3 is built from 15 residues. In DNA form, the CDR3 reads TGTGCCAGCAGTTTAGCTCAGTTTGATAATTCACCCCTCCACTTT. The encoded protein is CASSLAQFDNSPLHF.

The CDR3 DNA is TGTGCCAGCAGCTCCAGCCCTGAAGCTTTCTTT. This sequence encodes CASSSSPEAFF. The chain employs TRBV7-9 and TRBJ1-1, with unresolved D. Germline V gene lookup returns CDR1 SEHNR and CDR2 FQNEAQ (reference sequence). V was clipped by 4 bases and J by 6 bases, with 6 bases between them. The CDR3 covers 11 residues. Supplemented by reference TRBV7-9 and TRBJ1-1, the full variable domain reads DTGVSQNPRHKITKRGQNVTFRCDPISEHNRLYWYRQTLGQGPEFLTYFQNEAQLEKSRLLSDRFSAERPKGSFSTLEIQRTEQGDSAMYLCASSSSPEAFFGQGTRLTVV.

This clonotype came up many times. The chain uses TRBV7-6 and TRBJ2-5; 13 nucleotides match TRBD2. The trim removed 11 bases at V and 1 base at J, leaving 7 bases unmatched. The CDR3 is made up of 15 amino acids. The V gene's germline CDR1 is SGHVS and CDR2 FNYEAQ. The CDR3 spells CASTGTSGTQETQYF. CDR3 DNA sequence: TGTGCCTCTACTGGGACTAGCGGGACCCAAGAGACCCAGTACTTC.

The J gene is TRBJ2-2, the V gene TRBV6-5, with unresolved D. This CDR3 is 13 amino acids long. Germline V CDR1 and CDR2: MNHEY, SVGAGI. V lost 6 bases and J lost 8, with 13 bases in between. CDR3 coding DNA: TGTGCCAGCAGCCCGTCTTTTCAGGGGGAGCTGTTTTTT. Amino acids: CASSPSFQGELFF.

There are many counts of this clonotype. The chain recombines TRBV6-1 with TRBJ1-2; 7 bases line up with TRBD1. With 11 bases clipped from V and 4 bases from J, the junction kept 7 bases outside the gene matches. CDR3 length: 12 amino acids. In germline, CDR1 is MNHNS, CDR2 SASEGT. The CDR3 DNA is TGTGCCGCCTACAGGGGTTCCTATGGCTACACCTTC. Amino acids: CAAYRGSYGYTF.

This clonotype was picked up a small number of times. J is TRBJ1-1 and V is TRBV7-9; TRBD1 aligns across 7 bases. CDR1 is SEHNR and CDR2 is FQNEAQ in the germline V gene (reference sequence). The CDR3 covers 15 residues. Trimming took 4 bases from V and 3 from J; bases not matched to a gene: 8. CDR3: CASSSITGVYTEAFF. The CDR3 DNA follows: TGTGCCAGCAGCTCCATCACAGGGGTGTACACTGAAGCTTTCTTT.

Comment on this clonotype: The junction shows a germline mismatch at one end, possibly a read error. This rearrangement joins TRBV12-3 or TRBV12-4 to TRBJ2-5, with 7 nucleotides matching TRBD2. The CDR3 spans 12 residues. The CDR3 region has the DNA TGTGCCAACAGTTCGGGAGGAGAGACCCAGTACTTC. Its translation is CANSSGGETQYF.

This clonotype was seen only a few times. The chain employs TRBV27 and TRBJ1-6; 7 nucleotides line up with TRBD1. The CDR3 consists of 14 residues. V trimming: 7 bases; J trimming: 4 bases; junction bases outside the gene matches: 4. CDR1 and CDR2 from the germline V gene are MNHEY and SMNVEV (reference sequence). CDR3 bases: TGTGCCAGCAAGACGGGACAGTATAATTCACCCCTCCACTTT. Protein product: CASKTGQYNSPLHF.

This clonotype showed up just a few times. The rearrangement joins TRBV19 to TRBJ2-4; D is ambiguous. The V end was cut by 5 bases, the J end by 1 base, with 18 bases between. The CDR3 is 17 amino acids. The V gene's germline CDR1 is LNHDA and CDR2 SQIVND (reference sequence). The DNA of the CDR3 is TGTGCCAGTAGTTCTCGGACCGAAGCATCGGCCAAAAACATTCAGTACTTC. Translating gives CASSSRTEASAKNIQYF.

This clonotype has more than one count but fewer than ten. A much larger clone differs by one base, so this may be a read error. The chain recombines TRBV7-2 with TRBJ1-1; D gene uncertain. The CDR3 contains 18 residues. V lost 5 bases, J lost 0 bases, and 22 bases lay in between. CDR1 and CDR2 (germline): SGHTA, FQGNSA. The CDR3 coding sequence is TGTGCCAGCAGCCGATTTAAGTGGCAGGTAGATATGAACACTGAAGCTTTCTTT. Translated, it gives CASSRFKWQVDMNTEAFF. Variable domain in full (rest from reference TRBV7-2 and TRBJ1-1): GAGVSQSPSNKVTEKGKDVELRCDPISGHTALYWYRQSLGQGLEFLIYFQGNSAPDKSGLPSDRFSAERTGGSVSTLTIQRTQQEDSAVYLCASSRFKWQVDMNTEAFFGQGTRLTVV.

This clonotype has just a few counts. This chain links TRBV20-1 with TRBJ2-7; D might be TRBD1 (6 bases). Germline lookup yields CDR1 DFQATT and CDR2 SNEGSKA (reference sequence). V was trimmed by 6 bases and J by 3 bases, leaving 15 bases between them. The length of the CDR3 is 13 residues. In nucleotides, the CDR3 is TGCAGTGCCCCCGTGGGGGCAGTCTACGAGCAGTACGTC. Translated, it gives CSAPVGAVYEQYV.

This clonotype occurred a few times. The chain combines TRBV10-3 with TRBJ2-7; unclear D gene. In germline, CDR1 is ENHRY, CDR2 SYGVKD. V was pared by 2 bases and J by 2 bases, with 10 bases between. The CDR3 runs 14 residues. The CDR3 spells CAISEAGRTYEQYF. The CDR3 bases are TGTGCCATCAGTGAGGCTGGCCGTACCTACGAGCAGTACTTC.

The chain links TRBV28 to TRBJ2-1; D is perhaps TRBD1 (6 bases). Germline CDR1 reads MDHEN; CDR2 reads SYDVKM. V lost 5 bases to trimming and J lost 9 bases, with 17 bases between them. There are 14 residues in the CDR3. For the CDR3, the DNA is TGTGCCAGCAGTAAACAGGGTTTTGGTAGTGAGCAGTTCTTC. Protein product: CASSKQGFGSEQFF.

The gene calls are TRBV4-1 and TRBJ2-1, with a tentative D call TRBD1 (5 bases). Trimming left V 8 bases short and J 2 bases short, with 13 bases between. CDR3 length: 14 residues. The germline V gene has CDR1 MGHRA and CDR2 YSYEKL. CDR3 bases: TGCGCCAGCTTACAGGAAGGAACCTACAATGAGCAGTTCTTC. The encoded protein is CASLQEGTYNEQFF.

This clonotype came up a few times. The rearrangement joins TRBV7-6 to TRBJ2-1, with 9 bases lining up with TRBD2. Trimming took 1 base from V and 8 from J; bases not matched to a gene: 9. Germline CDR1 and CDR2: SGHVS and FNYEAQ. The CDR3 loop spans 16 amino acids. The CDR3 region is CASSLDWRGGRDEQFF. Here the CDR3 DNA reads TGTGCCAGCAGCTTAGACTGGCGGGGGGGCCGAGATGAGCAGTTCTTC.

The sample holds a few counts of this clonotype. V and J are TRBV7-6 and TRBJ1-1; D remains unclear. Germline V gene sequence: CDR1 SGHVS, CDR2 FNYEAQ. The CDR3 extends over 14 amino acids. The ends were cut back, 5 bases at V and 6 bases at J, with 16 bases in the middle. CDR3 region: CASSQEVSSAEAFF. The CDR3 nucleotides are TGTGCCAGCAGCCAAGAAGTATCATCGGCTGAAGCTTTCTTT. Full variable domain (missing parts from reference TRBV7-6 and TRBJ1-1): GAGVSQSPRYKVTKRGQDVALRCDPISGHVSLYWYRQALGQGPEFLTYFNYEAQQDKSGLPNDRFSAERPEGSISTLTIQRTEQRDSAMYRCASSQEVSSAEAFFGQGTRLTVV.

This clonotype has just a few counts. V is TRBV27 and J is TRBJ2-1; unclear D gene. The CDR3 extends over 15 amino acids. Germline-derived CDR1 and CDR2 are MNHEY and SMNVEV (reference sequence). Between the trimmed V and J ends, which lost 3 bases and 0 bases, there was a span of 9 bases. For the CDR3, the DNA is TGTGCCAGCAGTTTCGATTATAGCTCCTACAATGAGCAGTTCTTC. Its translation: CASSFDYSSYNEQFF.

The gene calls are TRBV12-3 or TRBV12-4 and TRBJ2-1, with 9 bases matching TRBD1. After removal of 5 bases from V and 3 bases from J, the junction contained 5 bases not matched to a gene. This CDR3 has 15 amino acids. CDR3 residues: CASSTDRGDYNEQFF. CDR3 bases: TGTGCCAGCAGTACGGACAGGGGTGACTACAATGAGCAGTTCTTC.

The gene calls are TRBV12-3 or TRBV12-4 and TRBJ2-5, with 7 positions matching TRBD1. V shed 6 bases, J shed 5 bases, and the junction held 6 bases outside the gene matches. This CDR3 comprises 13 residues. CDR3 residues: CASSDRVWETQYF. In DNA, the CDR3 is TGTGCCAGCAGCGACAGGGTGTGGGAGACCCAGTACTTC.

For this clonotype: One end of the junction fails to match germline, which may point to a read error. The CDR3 loop is CANSLRATEPNTGELFF. DNA for the CDR3: TGTGCCAACAGCTTAAGGGCGACGGAGCCGAACACCGGGGAGCTGTTTTTT. This chain links TRBV7-6 with TRBJ2-2; D ambiguous. CDR3 size: 17 residues. The germline CDR1 and CDR2 sequences are SGHVS and FNYEAQ.

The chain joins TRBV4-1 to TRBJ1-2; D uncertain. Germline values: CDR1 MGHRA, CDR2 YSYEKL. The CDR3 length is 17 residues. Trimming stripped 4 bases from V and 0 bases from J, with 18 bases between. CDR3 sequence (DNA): TGCGCCAGCAGCCCACAGATCGTGCCGCAAGCTAACTATGGCTACACCTTC. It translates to CASSPQIVPQANYGYTF.

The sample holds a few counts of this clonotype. For the CDR3, the DNA is TGTGCCAGTAGTATAGATCCGACACTGTGGAACACTGAAGCTTTCTTT. Its protein product is CASSIDPTLWNTEAFF. The V gene is TRBV19, the J gene TRBJ1-1; unclear D gene. The CDR3 runs 16 residues. Germline V gene sequence: CDR1 LNHDA, CDR2 SQIVND (reference sequence). V lost 0 bases and J 1 base, leaving 12 bases between the germline ends.

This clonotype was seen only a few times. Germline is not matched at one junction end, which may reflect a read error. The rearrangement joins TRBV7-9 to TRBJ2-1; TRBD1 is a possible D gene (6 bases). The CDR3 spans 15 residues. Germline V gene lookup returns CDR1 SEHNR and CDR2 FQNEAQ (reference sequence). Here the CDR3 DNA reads TGTGCCAGCAGATTAGGACAGCTAACCTACAATGAGCAGTTCTTC. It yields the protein CASRLGQLTYNEQFF. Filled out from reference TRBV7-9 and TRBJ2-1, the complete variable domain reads DTGVSQNPRHKITKRGQNVTFRCDPISEHNRLYWYRQTLGQGPEFLTYFQNEAQLEKSRLLSDRFSAERPKGSFSTLEIQRTEQGDSAMYLCASRLGQLTYNEQFFGPGTRLTVL.

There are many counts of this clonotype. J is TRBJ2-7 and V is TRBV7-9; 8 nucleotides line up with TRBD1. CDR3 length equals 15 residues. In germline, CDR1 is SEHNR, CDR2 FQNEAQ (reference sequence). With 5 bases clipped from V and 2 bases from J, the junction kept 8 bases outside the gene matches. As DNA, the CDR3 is TGTGCCAGCAGCCACCGGACAGGGACGCCCTACGAGCAGTACTTC. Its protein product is CASSHRTGTPYEQYF.

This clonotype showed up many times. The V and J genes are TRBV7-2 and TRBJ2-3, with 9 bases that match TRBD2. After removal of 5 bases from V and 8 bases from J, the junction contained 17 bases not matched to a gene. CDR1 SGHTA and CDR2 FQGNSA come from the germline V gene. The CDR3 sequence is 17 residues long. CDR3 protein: CASSPRPQAGGSLTQYF. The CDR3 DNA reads TGTGCCAGCAGCCCCCGTCCCCAAGCGGGGGGTTCTCTTACGCAGTATTTT.

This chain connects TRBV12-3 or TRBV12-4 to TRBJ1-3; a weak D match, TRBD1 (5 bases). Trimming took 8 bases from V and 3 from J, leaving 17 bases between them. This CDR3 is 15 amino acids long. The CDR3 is CASHRWGRNGNTIYF. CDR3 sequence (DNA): TGTGCCAGCCACCGCTGGGGGAGGAATGGAAACACCATATATTTT.